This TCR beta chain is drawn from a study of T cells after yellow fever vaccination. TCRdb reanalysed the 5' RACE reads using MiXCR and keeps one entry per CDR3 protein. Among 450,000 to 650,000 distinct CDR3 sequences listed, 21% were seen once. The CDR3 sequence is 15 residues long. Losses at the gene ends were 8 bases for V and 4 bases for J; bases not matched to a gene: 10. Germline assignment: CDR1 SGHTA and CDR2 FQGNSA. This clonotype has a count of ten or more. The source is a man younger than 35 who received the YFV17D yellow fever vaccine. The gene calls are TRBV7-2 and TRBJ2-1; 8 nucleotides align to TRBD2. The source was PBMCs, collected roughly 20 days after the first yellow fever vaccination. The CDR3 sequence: CASASGGAAYNEQFF. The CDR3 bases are TGTGCCAGCGCTTCGGGGGGGGCGGCGTACAATGAGCAGTTCTTC.